A selection of T cell receptor beta chains follows, all from one sample in a study of blood T cell repertoires in COVID-19. Sequenced by immunoSEQ multiplex PCR; TCRdb stores in-frame clones only, minus some. The table has almost 40,000 clones, more than 80% seen once. Sequencing input: peripheral blood. These receptors originate from a man between 60 and 75 years old with acute or convalescent COVID-19. Each CDR3 is given without its conserved first and last residue. The order of the fields is V gene, J gene, CDR3 protein.

V gene: TRBV14
J gene: TRBJ2-5
CDR3 protein: ASSLAGVWETQY

V gene: TRBV30
J gene: TRBJ1-1
CDR3 protein: AWTPGPNTEAF

V gene: TRBV18
J gene: TRBJ1-5
CDR3 protein: ASSPTTGGSGPQH

V gene: TRBV24-1
J gene: TRBJ2-1
CDR3 protein: ATRPGTSRPNEQF

V gene: TRBV19
J gene: TRBJ2-1
CDR3 protein: ASSQQGYEQF

V gene: TRBV19
J gene: TRBJ2-6
CDR3 protein: ASSTSPTGSGANVLT

V gene: TRBV6-5
J gene: TRBJ2-2
CDR3 protein: ASRLGTENTGELF

V gene: TRBV6-5
J gene: TRBJ1-2
CDR3 protein: ASLEGTIGYT

V gene: TRBV2
J gene: TRBJ1-2
CDR3 protein: ATGQGGVRGYT

V gene: TRBV6-5
J gene: TRBJ2-3
CDR3 protein: ASTPSGRVADTQY

V gene: TRBV18
J gene: TRBJ1-1
CDR3 protein: ASSPDEGTEAF

V gene: TRBV5-4
J gene: TRBJ2-7
CDR3 protein: ASSPGQSYEQY

V gene: TRBV19
J gene: TRBJ1-2
CDR3 protein: ASTPTGIGGGYT

V gene: TRBV5-4
J gene: TRBJ1-6
CDR3 protein: ASSQRTGFVYSPLH

V gene: TRBV6-5
J gene: TRBJ2-3
CDR3 protein: ASEGPSHQQY

V gene: TRBV7-9
J gene: TRBJ2-3
CDR3 protein: ASSFIEGTQY

V gene: TRBV28
J gene: TRBJ1-6
CDR3 protein: ASRPQGAMGNSPLH

V gene: TRBV27
J gene: TRBJ2-7
CDR3 protein: ASSKGGGNAYEQY

V gene: TRBV2
J gene: TRBJ2-5
CDR3 protein: ASKAGKETQY

V gene: TRBV28
J gene: TRBJ2-3
CDR3 protein: ASSSRGGDTQY

V gene: TRBV5-4
J gene: TRBJ2-7
CDR3 protein: ASSSPGSYEQY

V gene: TRBV30
J gene: TRBJ1-5
CDR3 protein: AWSPYSNQPQH

V gene: TRBV29-1
J gene: TRBJ1-1
CDR3 protein: SVRTGSREAF

V gene: TRBV6-5
J gene: TRBJ1-5
CDR3 protein: ASRDIPNSNQPQH

V gene: TRBV7-2
J gene: TRBJ2-1
CDR3 protein: ASSLELAANYLYNEQF

V gene: TRBV7-3
J gene: TRBJ2-3
CDR3 protein: ASSLQGASTDTQY

V gene: TRBV5-4
J gene: TRBJ2-2
CDR3 protein: ASSGTGTTGELF

V gene: TRBV3-1/TRBV3-2
J gene: TRBJ2-2
CDR3 protein: ASSSGLAGNTGELF

V gene: TRBV3-1/TRBV3-2
J gene: TRBJ1-1
CDR3 protein: AAGEAF

V gene: TRBV15
J gene: TRBJ2-7
CDR3 protein: ATSKDRSTYEQY

V gene: TRBV7-2
J gene: TRBJ1-3
CDR3 protein: ASSLTGGFSGNTIY

V gene: TRBV2
J gene: TRBJ1-3
CDR3 protein: ASSGLGNTIY

V gene: TRBV5-6
J gene: TRBJ1-6
CDR3 protein: ASSFIVQGNNSPLH

V gene: TRBV12-5
J gene: TRBJ1-2
CDR3 protein: ASGPGQGEDGYT

V gene: TRBV28
J gene: TRBJ2-7
CDR3 protein: ASSLSKTGAEPYEQY

V gene: TRBV2
J gene: TRBJ2-3
CDR3 protein: ASRRSSGEGTDTQY

V gene: TRBV29-1
J gene: TRBJ2-7
CDR3 protein: SVGAPPGEQY

V gene: TRBV7-2
J gene: TRBJ1-5
CDR3 protein: ASSLEVGQQH

V gene: TRBV4-3
J gene: TRBJ1-2
CDR3 protein: ASSHRSGDKGDT

V gene: TRBV7-2
J gene: TRBJ1-3
CDR3 protein: ASSPAGSGNTIY

V gene: TRBV3-1/TRBV3-2
J gene: TRBJ2-1
CDR3 protein: ASRPRTGIIYNEQF

V gene: TRBV18
J gene: TRBJ2-2
CDR3 protein: ASSPQGATGELF

V gene: TRBV9
J gene: TRBJ1-4
CDR3 protein: ASSPLGAVNEKLF

V gene: TRBV6-5
J gene: TRBJ2-7
CDR3 protein: ASSSAAGYEQY